A selection of T cell receptor beta chains follows, all from one sample in a study of human T cells and chemical hapten exposure. TCRdb fed the RACE reads into MiXCR, producing one record per CDR3 protein. This sample has roughly 120,000 distinct CDR3 sequences, with 9% to 10% found just once. The sequenced material came from whole blood. All receptors come from a male donor in good health. Some clones in this sample may be carry-over from other donors' samples. CDR3s include the opening cysteine and the closing phenylalanine or tryptophan. The D gene is left open where the match is weak.

V gene	J gene	D gene	CDR3 protein
TRBV12-3/TRBV12-4	TRBJ2-3	TRBD2	CASSLLSGGASTDTQYF
TRBV3-1	TRBJ1-1	-	CASSPRALNTEAFF
TRBV28	TRBJ2-3	-	CASSLVTGGTDTQYF
TRBV20-1	TRBJ2-3	TRBD1	CSARTGVRDTQYF
TRBV7-2	TRBJ2-3	TRBD1	CASSSGQGAGDTQYF
TRBV5-6	TRBJ1-1	TRBD1	CASSFETGTGVYTEAFF
TRBV6-1	TRBJ1-6	TRBD1	CASIGRGDNSPLHF
TRBV29-1	TRBJ2-3	-	CSVEEGYSDTQYF
TRBV27	TRBJ1-5	-	CASSRRLDPYQPQHF
TRBV10-3	TRBJ2-2	-	CAVQSGEDTGELFF
TRBV6-5	TRBJ2-7	-	CASSYSGGGYEQYF
TRBV7-2	TRBJ2-7	-	CASSPPAAAFAYEQYF
TRBV19	TRBJ2-2	-	CASSIDWGNGELFF
TRBV12-3/TRBV12-4	TRBJ1-2	-	CASSSVDNYGYTF
TRBV7-8	TRBJ2-7	-	CASSLGPQGGYEQYF
TRBV7-2	TRBJ2-1	-	CASSVDSPNNEQFF
TRBV20-1	TRBJ1-5	TRBD1	CSAPGPTGRFGQPQHF
TRBV29-1	TRBJ1-5	-	CSVDSREDYNQPQHF
TRBV6-1	TRBJ1-6	-	CASYDLRHSPLHF
TRBV18	TRBJ2-7	TRBD1	CASSPGTPGQGYEQYF
TRBV6-2/TRBV6-3	TRBJ2-1	TRBD2	CASSYSASGGGSYNEQFF
TRBV7-8	TRBJ2-5	TRBD2	CASMAGEGKGTQYF
TRBV3-1	TRBJ2-7	-	CASSPRQNSYEQYF
TRBV14	TRBJ2-7	TRBD2	CASSRTSGSYNEQYF
TRBV20-1	TRBJ1-3	TRBD1	CSASTGTATGNTIYF